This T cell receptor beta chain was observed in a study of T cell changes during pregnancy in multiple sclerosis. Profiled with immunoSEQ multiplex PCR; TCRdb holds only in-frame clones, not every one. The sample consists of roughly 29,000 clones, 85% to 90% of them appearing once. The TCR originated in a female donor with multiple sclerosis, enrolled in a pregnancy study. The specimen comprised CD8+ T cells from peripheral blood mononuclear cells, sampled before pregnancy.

CDR3 in amino acids: CASSPGQGPTYEQYF. CDR3 nucleotides: TGCGCCAGCAGCCCCGGACAGGGGCCAACCTACGAGCAGTACTTC. The chain couples TRBV4-1 to TRBJ2-7; 9 positions match TRBD1. The V and J ends lost 4 bases and 2 bases, in that order; junction bases with no gene match: 6. Germline-derived CDR1 and CDR2 are MGHRA and YSYEKL. The CDR3 contains 15 residues.